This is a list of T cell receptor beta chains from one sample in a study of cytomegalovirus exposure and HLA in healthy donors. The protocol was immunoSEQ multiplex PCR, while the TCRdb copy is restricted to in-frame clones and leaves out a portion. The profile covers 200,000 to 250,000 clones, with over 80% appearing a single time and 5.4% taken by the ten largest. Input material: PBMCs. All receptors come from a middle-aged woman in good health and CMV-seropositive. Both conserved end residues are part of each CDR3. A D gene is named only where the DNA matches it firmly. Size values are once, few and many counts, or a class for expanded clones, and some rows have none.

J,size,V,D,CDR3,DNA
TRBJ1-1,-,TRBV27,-,CASSPHRAGNTEAFF,TGTGCCAGCAGTCCCCACAGGGCGGGGAACACTGAAGCTTTCTTT
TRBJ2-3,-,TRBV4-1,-,CASSQGGVTDTQYF,TGCGCCAGCAGCCAAGGCGGGGTCACAGATACGCAGTATTTT
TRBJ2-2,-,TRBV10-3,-,CAISPGLGEATGELFF,TGTGCCATCAGCCCTGGACTCGGGGAAGCCACCGGGGAGCTGTTTTTT
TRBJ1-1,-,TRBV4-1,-,CASSQEVQALWAEAFF,TGCGCCAGCAGCCAAGAGGTACAGGCCTTGTGGGCTGAAGCTTTCTTT
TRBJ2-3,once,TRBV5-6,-,CASSFGIPTDTQYF,TGTGCCAGCAGCTTTGGCATCCCCACAGATACGCAGTATTTT
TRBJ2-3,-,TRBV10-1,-,CASSESRGIVDTDTQYF,TGCGCCAGCAGTGAGTCTCGGGGAATCGTCGACACAGATACGCAGTATTTT
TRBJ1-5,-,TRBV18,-,CASSPQQGNQPQHF,TGTGCCAGCTCACCACAACAGGGCAATCAGCCCCAGCATTTT
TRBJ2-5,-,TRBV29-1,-,CSVEDTGTETQYF,TGCAGCGTTGAAGATACAGGGACCGAGACCCAGTACTTC
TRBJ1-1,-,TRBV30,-,CAWSKERAMNTEAFF,TGTGCCTGGAGTAAGGAGCGGGCCATGAACACTGAAGCTTTCTTT
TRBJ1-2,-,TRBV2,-,CASRLGTNYGYTF,TGTGCCAGCAGGTTGGGCACCAACTATGGCTACACCTTC
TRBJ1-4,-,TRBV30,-,CAWTLGRVNEKLFF,TGTGCCTGGACCCTAGGAAGAGTTAATGAAAAACTGTTTTTT
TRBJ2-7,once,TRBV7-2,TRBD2,CASSLSGGGFSYEQYF,TGTGCCAGCAGCTTATCGGGGGGAGGGTTCAGCTACGAGCAGTACTTC
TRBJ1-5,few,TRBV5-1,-,CASSPAEAGQPQHF,TGCGCCAGCAGCCCGGCGGAGGCAGGTCAGCCCCAGCATTTT
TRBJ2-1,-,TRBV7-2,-,CASSRDGQPSYNEQFF,TGTGCCAGCAGCCGAGATGGACAGCCCTCCTACAATGAGCAGTTCTTC
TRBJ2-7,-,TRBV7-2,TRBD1,CASSSGQGVNEQYF,TGTGCCAGCAGCTCGGGACAGGGGGTCAACGAGCAGTACTTC
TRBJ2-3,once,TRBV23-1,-,CASSQRGWGSDTQYF,TGCGCCAGCAGTCAACGGGGATGGGGATCCGATACGCAGTATTTT
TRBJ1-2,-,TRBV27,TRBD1,CASSRGQGGGGYTF,TGTGCCAGCAGCCGGGGACAGGGGGGAGGTGGCTACACCTTC
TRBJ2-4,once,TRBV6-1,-,CASSEWGQSHPKF,TGTGCCAGCAGTGAATGGGGGCAGTCTCACCCAAAATTC
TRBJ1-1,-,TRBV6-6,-,CASSYYTGGNTEAFF,TGTGCCAGCAGTTACTACACCGGAGGAAACACTGAAGCTTTCTTT
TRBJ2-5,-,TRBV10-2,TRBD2,CASSLGSGRATETQYF,TGCGCCAGCAGTCTTGGCAGCGGGAGGGCCACGGAGACCCAGTACTTC
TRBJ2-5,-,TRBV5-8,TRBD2,CASSLEPSGRAQYF,TGTGCCAGCAGCTTGGAACCTAGCGGGAGGGCCCAGTACTTC
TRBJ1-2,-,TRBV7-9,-,CASTSSRGNYGYTF,TGTGCCAGCACCTCCTCGCGCGGTAACTATGGCTACACCTTC
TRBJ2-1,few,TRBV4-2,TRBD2,CASSQPGTSGRGNEQFF,TGTGCCAGCAGCCAACCCGGGACTAGCGGGAGGGGCAATGAGCAGTTCTTC
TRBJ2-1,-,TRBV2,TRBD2,CASRRIAGGEQFF,TGTGCCAGCAGAAGAATAGCGGGAGGCGAGCAGTTCTTC
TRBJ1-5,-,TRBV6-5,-,CASRGGSNQPQHF,TGTGCCAGCAGAGGGGGTAGCAATCAGCCCCAGCATTTT
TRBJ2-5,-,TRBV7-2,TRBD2,CASSFSRTSGPGTQYF,TGTGCCAGCAGCTTTTCGCGGACTAGCGGACCAGGGACCCAGTACTTC
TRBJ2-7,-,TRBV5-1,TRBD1,CASSFTGTDSYEQYF,TGCGCCAGCAGCTTTACCGGGACAGACTCCTACGAGCAGTACTTC
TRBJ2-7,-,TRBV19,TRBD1,CASNPGTGVYEQYF,TGTGCCAGTAACCCCGGGACAGGGGTCTACGAGCAGTACTTC
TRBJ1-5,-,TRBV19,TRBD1,CASSRQGDYSNQPQHF,TGTGCCAGTTCCCGACAGGGAGACTATAGCAATCAGCCCCAGCATTTT
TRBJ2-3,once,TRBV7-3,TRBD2,CASSRSAGATDTQYF,TGTGCCAGCAGCAGATCAGCGGGAGCAACAGATACGCAGTATTTT
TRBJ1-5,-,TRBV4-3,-,CASSQGVQGRQPQHF,TGCGCCAGCAGCCAAGGAGTCCAGGGAAGGCAGCCCCAGCATTTT
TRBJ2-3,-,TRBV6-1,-,CASSETRSTDTQYF,TGTGCCAGCAGTGAAACCCGGAGCACAGATACGCAGTATTTT
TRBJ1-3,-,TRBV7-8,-,CASSLISSGNTIYF,TGTGCCAGCAGCTTAATCTCCTCTGGAAACACCATATATTTT
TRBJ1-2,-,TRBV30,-,CAWSRDTYGYTF,TGTGCCTGGAGTCGGGACACCTATGGCTACACCTTC
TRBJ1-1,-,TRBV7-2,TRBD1,CASSHTGAEAFF,TGTGCCAGCAGCCATACAGGGGCTGAAGCTTTCTTT
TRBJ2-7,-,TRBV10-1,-,CASSPSGFWSEQYF,TGCGCCAGCAGCCCCTCCGGGTTCTGGTCCGAGCAGTACTTC
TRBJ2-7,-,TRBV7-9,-,CASSPSYEQYF,TGTGCCAGCAGCCCCTCGTACGAGCAGTACTTC
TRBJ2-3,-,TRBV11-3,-,CASSLSPSTDTQYF,TGTGCCAGCAGCTTAAGCCCTAGCACAGATACGCAGTATTTT
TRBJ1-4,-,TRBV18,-,CASSPSGDLGEKLFF,TGTGCCAGCTCACCATCAGGGGACCTCGGGGAAAAACTGTTTTTT
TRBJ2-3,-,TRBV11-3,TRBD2,CASSPRTSGIKDTQYF,TGTGCCAGCAGCCCCAGGACTAGCGGGATTAAGGATACGCAGTATTTT
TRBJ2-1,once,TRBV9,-,CASSVFPDNEQFF,TGTGCCAGCAGCGTTTTTCCAGACAATGAGCAGTTCTTC
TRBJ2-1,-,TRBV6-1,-,CASSERRSSYNEQFF,TGTGCCAGCAGTGAGAGGCGGTCCTCCTACAATGAGCAGTTCTTC
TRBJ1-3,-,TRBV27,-,CASSLIGTTGNTIYF,TGTGCCAGCAGCCTTATCGGGACAACTGGAAACACCATATATTTT
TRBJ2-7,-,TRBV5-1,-,CASSLSGGVSYEQYF,TGCGCCAGCAGCTTGTCTGGCGGGGTTTCCTACGAGCAGTACTTC
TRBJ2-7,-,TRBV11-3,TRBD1,CASSPLTGAYEQYF,TGTGCCAGCAGCCCCCTAACAGGGGCATACGAGCAGTACTTC
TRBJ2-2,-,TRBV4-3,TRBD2,CASSQDERGAGELFF,TGCGCCAGCAGCCAAGATGAGCGGGGGGCCGGGGAGCTGTTTTTT
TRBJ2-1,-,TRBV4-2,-,CASSQGGRDNEQFF,TGTGCCAGCAGCCAAGGTGGCAGGGACAATGAGCAGTTCTTC
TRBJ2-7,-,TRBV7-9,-,CSSSNYADSAYEQYF,TGTTCCAGCAGCAATTATGCCGACAGCGCCTACGAGCAGTACTTC
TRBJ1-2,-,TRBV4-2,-,CASSQELREELYGYTF,TGTGCCAGCAGCCAAGAACTACGGGAGGAACTTTATGGCTACACCTTC
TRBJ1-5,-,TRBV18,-,CASSPMEDQPQHF,TGTGCCAGCTCACCAATGGAGGATCAGCCCCAGCATTTT
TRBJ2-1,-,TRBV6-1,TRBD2,CASRAGLAGYNEQFF,TGTGCCAGCAGAGCGGGACTAGCGGGATACAATGAGCAGTTCTTC
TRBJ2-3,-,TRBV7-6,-,CASSPGQGGRLGTQYF,TGTGCCAGCAGCCCCGGACAAGGTGGGCGGTTGGGTACGCAGTATTTT
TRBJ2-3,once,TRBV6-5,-,CASSYRVGDTQYF,TGTGCCAGCAGTTACCGGGTTGGAGATACGCAGTATTTT
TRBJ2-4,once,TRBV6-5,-,CASSPGGAKNIQYF,TGTGCCAGCAGCCCCGGGGGTGCCAAAAACATTCAGTACTTC
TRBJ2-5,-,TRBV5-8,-,CASSSSETQYF,TGTGCCAGCAGCTCCTCAGAGACCCAGTACTTC
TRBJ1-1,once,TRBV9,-,CASSALPGQTEAFF,TGTGCCAGCAGCGCGCTACCGGGACAAACTGAAGCTTTCTTT
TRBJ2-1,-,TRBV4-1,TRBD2,CASSRSGLEIYNEQFF,TGCGCCAGCAGCCGCTCGGGACTAGAGATCTACAATGAGCAGTTCTTC